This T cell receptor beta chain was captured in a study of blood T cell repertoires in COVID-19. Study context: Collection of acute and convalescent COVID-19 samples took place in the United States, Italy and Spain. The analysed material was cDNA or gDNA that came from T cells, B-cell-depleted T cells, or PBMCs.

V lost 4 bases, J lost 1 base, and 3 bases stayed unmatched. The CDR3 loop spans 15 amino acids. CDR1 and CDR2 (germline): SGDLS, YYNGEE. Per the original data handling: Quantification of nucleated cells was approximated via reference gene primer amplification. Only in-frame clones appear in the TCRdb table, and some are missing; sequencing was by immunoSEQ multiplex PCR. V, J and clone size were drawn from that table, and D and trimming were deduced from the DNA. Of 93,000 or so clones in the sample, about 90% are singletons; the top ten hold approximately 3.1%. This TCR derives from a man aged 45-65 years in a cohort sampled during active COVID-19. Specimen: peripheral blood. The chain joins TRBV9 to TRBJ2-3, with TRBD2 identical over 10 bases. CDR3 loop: CASSIGTSGTDTQYF. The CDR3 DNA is TGTGCCAGCAGCATCGGGACTAGCGGCACAGATACGCAGTATTTT.